Presented here are 3 T cell receptor beta chains from one specimen sequenced in a study of monozygotic twins with inflammatory bowel disease. Each CDR3 protein gets one entry in TCRdb, which reprocessed the 5' RACE reads and gives no DNA. The specimen's table records around 400,000 distinct CDR3 sequences. Sequenced material: blood. The receptors were sampled from a human donor with ulcerative colitis or Crohn's disease, or a healthy co-twin of an affected twin (not recorded which).

The CDR3: CASSPQGRKTQYF. V is TRBV6-5 and J is TRBJ2-5; no DNA is available, so the TRBD1 call from TCRdb remains unchecked. The CDR3 runs to 13 residues. From germline, CDR1 is MNHEY and CDR2 SVGAGI.

The CDR3 sequence: CASTLEVGGGYNEQFF. The rearrangement joins TRBV5-1 to TRBJ2-1; TCRdb designates TRBD1, a call that cannot be tested without DNA. There are 16 residues in the CDR3. Germline V lookup: CDR1 SGHRS, CDR2 YFSETQ.

The rearrangement uses TRBV7-8 and TRBJ2-3; TCRdb reports TRBD2, a call that lacks DNA to check it against. The germline V gene has CDR1 SGHVS and CDR2 FQNEAQ. CDR3 size: 15 residues. The chain's CDR3 is CASSLLAGTTDTQYF.